This T cell receptor (beta chain) appears in the sequencing data of a study of OX40 agonist ivuxolimab in advanced cancers. The data were produced by immunoSEQ multiplex PCR, yet TCRdb's version contains in-frame clones alone and is incomplete. The sample includes roughly 86,000 clones, more than 80% of them seen just once. About this clone: Its target is unknown.

Study-wide results and caveats: Antigen specificity was not determined for the expanded peripheral T cells.

This CDR3 spans 16 amino acids. Material: CD4+ or CD8+ T cells sorted from blood, obtained in a trial of the OX40 agonist ivuxolimab. This clonotype was sampled from an adult with an advanced solid tumor such as melanoma, head and neck, liver or kidney cancer. The gene calls are TRBV21-1 and TRBJ1-1. TRBV21-1 has pseudogene status. CDR3 region: CASSNLGGNRNTEAFF. The DNA of the CDR3 is TGTGCCAGCAGCAACCTTGGCGGGAATCGGAACACTGAAGCTTTCTTT.